This T cell receptor (beta chain) was recorded in a study of blood T cell repertoires in COVID-19. Study-wide context: Sites across the United States, Italy and Spain contributed samples from acute and convalescent COVID-19. In each case, the material was cDNA or gDNA derived from T cells, B-cell-depleted T cells, or PBMCs.

Original processing notes: Estimated nucleated cell counts came from reference gene primer amplification. Measured with immunoSEQ multiplex PCR; TCRdb has only the in-frame clones, and not every one. V and J calls and clone size are given by that table; D and trimming were obtained from the DNA. Of 130,000 to 150,000 clones listed, about 86% are singletons. CDR1 and CDR2 from the germline V gene are MDHEN and SYDVKM. The V end lost 3 bases, the J end lost 8 bases, and 11 bases lay between the germline ends. The CDR3 length is 14 residues. Sequenced material: peripheral blood. The J gene is TRBJ1-6, the V gene TRBV28; D uncertain. The sequence was obtained from a human donor in a cohort sampled during active COVID-19. The CDR3 nucleotides read TGTGCCAGCAGTTTCGCGGGTATGGATTCACCCCTCCACTTT. It is translated as CASSFAGMDSPLHF.